This T cell receptor (beta chain) is from a study of blood T cell repertoires in COVID-19. About the research overall: Samples came from the United States, Italy and Spain, spanning acute and convalescent COVID-19. The analysed material was cDNA or gDNA that came from T cells, B-cell-depleted T cells, or PBMCs.

Original handling: The assay estimated nucleated cells by amplifying reference gene primers. Repertoires were generated with immunoSEQ multiplex PCR, while TCRdb's copy carries only in-frame clones and drops some. V, J and clone size are taken as reported in that table, and D and trimming were inferred from the DNA itself. Of roughly 160,000 clones in the sample, approximately 86% were seen once. Sequenced: peripheral blood. This receptor was taken from a woman of 80 years or more with COVID-19, enrolled during active disease.

In nucleotides, the CDR3 is TGTGCCAGCAGTTACGGGACAGGTGCCTACGAGCAGTACTTC. This sequence encodes CASSYGTGAYEQYF. The V gene is TRBV6-6, the J gene TRBJ2-7; the match to TRBD1 covers 8 bases. CDR1 is MNHNY, CDR2 SVGAGI, per germline (reference sequence). The V gene end was trimmed by 2 bases and the J gene end by 2 bases; junction bases not matched to a gene: 2. The length of the CDR3 is 14 residues.